The rows below give T cell receptor beta chains drawn from one sample of a study of blood T cell repertoires in COVID-19. The protocol was immunoSEQ multiplex PCR, while the TCRdb copy is restricted to in-frame clones and leaves out a portion. The top ten clones hold roughly 8.5% of a sample with over 400,000 clones, approximately 90% of them seen once. The sample consisted of PBMCs or T cells enriched from blood (not recorded which). The source of these receptors is a woman aged 60-70 years who had recovered from COVID-19. CDR3s include the opening cysteine and the closing phenylalanine or tryptophan. D genes are given only for firm matches. Rows may omit the clone size; those that give it use once, few, many or a size class.

v_call: TRBV9
clone_size: once
d_call: -
j_call: TRBJ1-1
cdr3_aa: CASSVSGGVNTEAFF
cdr3_nt: TGTGCCAGCAGCGTGAGTGGAGGAGTGAACACTGAAGCTTTCTTT

v_call: TRBV25-1
clone_size: -
d_call: -
j_call: TRBJ2-5
cdr3_aa: CASSDRHQGNQETQYF
cdr3_nt: TGTGCCAGCAGTGACCGCCATCAGGGGAATCAAGAGACCCAGTACTTC

v_call: TRBV5-1
clone_size: -
d_call: -
j_call: TRBJ2-7
cdr3_aa: CASSLGPQEGFTYEQYF
cdr3_nt: TGCGCCAGCAGCTTGGGGCCGCAGGAGGGGTTTACTTACGAGCAGTACTTC

v_call: TRBV3-1/TRBV3-2
clone_size: -
d_call: -
j_call: TRBJ2-2
cdr3_aa: CASSPRRGTNTGELFF
cdr3_nt: TGTGCCAGCAGCCCTCGTAGGGGGACGAACACCGGGGAGCTGTTTTTT

v_call: TRBV10-2
clone_size: few
d_call: -
j_call: TRBJ1-3
cdr3_aa: CASSEGGVGSSSGNTIYF
cdr3_nt: TGCGCCAGCAGTGAAGGGGGGGTAGGATCATCCTCTGGAAACACCATATATTTT

v_call: TRBV3-1/TRBV3-2
clone_size: -
d_call: TRBD2
j_call: TRBJ2-1
cdr3_aa: CASSQEGLGYNEQFF
cdr3_nt: TGTGCCAGCAGCCAAGAAGGACTAGGCTACAATGAGCAGTTCTTC

v_call: TRBV2
clone_size: -
d_call: -
j_call: TRBJ1-1
cdr3_aa: CASSIQTANTEAFF
cdr3_nt: TGTGCCAGCAGTATCCAGACAGCGAACACTGAAGCTTTCTTT

v_call: TRBV6-5
clone_size: -
d_call: -
j_call: TRBJ1-1
cdr3_aa: CASSYSWTVNTEAFF
cdr3_nt: TGTGCCAGCAGTTACTCCTGGACAGTGAACACTGAAGCTTTCTTT

v_call: TRBV7-8
clone_size: -
d_call: -
j_call: TRBJ2-7
cdr3_aa: CASSPLSVVGEQYF
cdr3_nt: TGTGCCAGCAGCCCCCTGTCTGTCGTCGGGGAGCAGTACTTC

v_call: TRBV3-1/TRBV3-2
clone_size: -
d_call: -
j_call: TRBJ2-2
cdr3_aa: CASSQGRIAGELFF
cdr3_nt: TGTGCCAGCAGCCAGGGGAGAATCGCCGGGGAGCTGTTTTTT

v_call: TRBV4-1
clone_size: -
d_call: -
j_call: TRBJ2-3
cdr3_aa: CASSQEYRTPYTDTQYF
cdr3_nt: TGCGCCAGCAGCCAAGAGTACAGGACACCTTACACAGATACGCAGTATTTT

v_call: TRBV2
clone_size: -
d_call: -
j_call: TRBJ2-3
cdr3_aa: CASRWGSSTDTQYF
cdr3_nt: TGTGCCAGCAGGTGGGGCAGTTCCACAGATACGCAGTATTTT

v_call: TRBV24-1
clone_size: -
d_call: TRBD1
j_call: TRBJ2-7
cdr3_aa: CATSDRTGGHEQYF
cdr3_nt: TGTGCCACCAGTGACAGGACAGGGGGACACGAGCAGTACTTC

v_call: TRBV10-3
clone_size: once
d_call: -
j_call: TRBJ1-5
cdr3_aa: CAISEGGTQPQHF
cdr3_nt: TGTGCCATCAGTGAGGGCGGGACTCAGCCCCAGCATTTT

v_call: TRBV5-4
clone_size: -
d_call: -
j_call: TRBJ2-7
cdr3_aa: CASSLDRERLYEQYF
cdr3_nt: TGTGCCAGCAGCTTGGACAGGGAGAGGCTCTACGAGCAGTACTTC

v_call: TRBV27
clone_size: -
d_call: TRBD1
j_call: TRBJ1-6
cdr3_aa: CASSLDRANSPLHF
cdr3_nt: TGTGCCAGCAGTCTAGACAGGGCCAATTCACCCCTCCACTTT

v_call: TRBV10-3
clone_size: -
d_call: TRBD1
j_call: TRBJ2-6
cdr3_aa: CAIGGTGGSGANVLTF
cdr3_nt: TGTGCCATCGGAGGCACAGGGGGCTCTGGGGCCAACGTCCTGACTTTC

v_call: TRBV29-1
clone_size: -
d_call: TRBD2
j_call: TRBJ2-3
cdr3_aa: CSVEDWGGKPDTQYF
cdr3_nt: TGCAGCGTTGAAGATTGGGGGGGTAAGCCAGATACGCAGTATTTT

v_call: TRBV11-2
clone_size: -
d_call: TRBD2
j_call: TRBJ2-5
cdr3_aa: CASSSTSGGGEETQYF
cdr3_nt: TGTGCCAGCAGCTCGACTAGCGGGGGGGGTGAGGAGACCCAGTACTTC

v_call: TRBV7-9
clone_size: -
d_call: -
j_call: TRBJ1-3
cdr3_aa: CASSLSTAGNTIYF
cdr3_nt: TGTGCCAGCAGCCTCTCGACAGCTGGAAACACCATATATTTT

v_call: TRBV6-6
clone_size: -
d_call: -
j_call: TRBJ1-2
cdr3_aa: CASSRGYGYTF
cdr3_nt: TGTGCCAGCAGTAGGGGGTACGGCTACACCTTC

v_call: TRBV19
clone_size: -
d_call: -
j_call: TRBJ2-2
cdr3_aa: CASMAGELFF
cdr3_nt: TGTGCCAGTATGGCTGGGGAGCTGTTTTTT

v_call: TRBV19
clone_size: -
d_call: TRBD2
j_call: TRBJ2-1
cdr3_aa: CASSPEGTTLGGYNEQFF
cdr3_nt: TGTGCCAGTAGTCCAGAGGGGACTACCTTAGGAGGCTACAATGAGCAGTTCTTC

v_call: TRBV7-2
clone_size: -
d_call: TRBD2
j_call: TRBJ2-1
cdr3_aa: CASRSGGVNEQFF
cdr3_nt: TGTGCCAGCCGCTCCGGGGGGGTCAATGAGCAGTTCTTC

v_call: TRBV3-1/TRBV3-2
clone_size: -
d_call: -
j_call: TRBJ2-5
cdr3_aa: CASSLRFGGTQYF
cdr3_nt: TGTGCCAGCAGCCTCCGCTTCGGAGGGACCCAGTACTTC

v_call: TRBV11-2
clone_size: -
d_call: TRBD2
j_call: TRBJ2-1
cdr3_aa: CASSLAGGGSYNEQFF
cdr3_nt: TGTGCCAGCAGCTTAGCAGGCGGGGGGTCCTACAATGAGCAGTTCTTC